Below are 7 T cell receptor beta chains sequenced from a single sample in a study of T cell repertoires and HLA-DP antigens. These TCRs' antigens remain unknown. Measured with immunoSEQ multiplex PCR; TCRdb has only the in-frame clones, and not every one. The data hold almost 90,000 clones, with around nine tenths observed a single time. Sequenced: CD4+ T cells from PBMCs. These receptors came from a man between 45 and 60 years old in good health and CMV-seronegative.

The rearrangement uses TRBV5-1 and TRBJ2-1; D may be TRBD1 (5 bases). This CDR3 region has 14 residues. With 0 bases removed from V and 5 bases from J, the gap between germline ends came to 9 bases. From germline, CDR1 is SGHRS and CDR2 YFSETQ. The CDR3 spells CASSLGWGHNEQFF. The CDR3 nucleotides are TGCGCCAGCAGCTTGGGGTGGGGCCACAATGAGCAGTTCTTC.

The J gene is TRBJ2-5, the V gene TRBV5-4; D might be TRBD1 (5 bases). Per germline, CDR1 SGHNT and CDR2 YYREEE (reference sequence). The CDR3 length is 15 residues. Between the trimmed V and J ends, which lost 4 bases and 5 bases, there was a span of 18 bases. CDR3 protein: CASSPPQGGSETQYF. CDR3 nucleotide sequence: TGTGCCAGCAGCCCCCCCCAGGGCGGTAGTGAGACCCAGTACTTC.

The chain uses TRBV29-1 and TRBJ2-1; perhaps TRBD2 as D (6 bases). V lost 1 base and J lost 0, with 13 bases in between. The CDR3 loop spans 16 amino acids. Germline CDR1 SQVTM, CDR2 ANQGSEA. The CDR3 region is CSVEGGERVSYNEQFF. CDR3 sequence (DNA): TGCAGCGTTGAAGGGGGGGAAAGGGTCTCCTACAATGAGCAGTTCTTC.

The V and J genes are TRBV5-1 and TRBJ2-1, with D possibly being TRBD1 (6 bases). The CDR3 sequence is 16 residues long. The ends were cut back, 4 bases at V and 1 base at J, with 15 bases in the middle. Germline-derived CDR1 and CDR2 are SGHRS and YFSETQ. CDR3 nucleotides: TGCGCCAGCAGCGTTCCTGTGAGGGGGTCCTACAATGAGCAGTTCTTC. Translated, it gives CASSVPVRGSYNEQFF. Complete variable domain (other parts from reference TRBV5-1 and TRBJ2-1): KAGVTQTPRYLIKTRGQQVTLSCSPISGHRSVSWYQQTPGQGLQFLFEYFSETQRNKGNFPGRFSGRQFSNSRSEMNVSTLELGDSALYLCASSVPVRGSYNEQFFGPGTRLTVL.

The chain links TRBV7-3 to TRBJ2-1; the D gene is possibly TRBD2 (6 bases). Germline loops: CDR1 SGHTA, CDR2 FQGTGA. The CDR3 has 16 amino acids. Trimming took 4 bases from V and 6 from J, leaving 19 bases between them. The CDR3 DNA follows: TGTGCCAGCAGCTCGGGTGCGCGGGGTGTCTCCAATGAGCAGTTCTTC. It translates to CASSSGARGVSNEQFF.

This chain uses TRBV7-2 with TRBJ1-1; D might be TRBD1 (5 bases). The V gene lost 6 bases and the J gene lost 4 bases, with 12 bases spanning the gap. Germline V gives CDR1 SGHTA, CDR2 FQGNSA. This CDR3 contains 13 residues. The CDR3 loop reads CASSMGRSTEAFF. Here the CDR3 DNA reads TGTGCCAGCAGTATGGGACGCAGCACTGAAGCTTTCTTT.

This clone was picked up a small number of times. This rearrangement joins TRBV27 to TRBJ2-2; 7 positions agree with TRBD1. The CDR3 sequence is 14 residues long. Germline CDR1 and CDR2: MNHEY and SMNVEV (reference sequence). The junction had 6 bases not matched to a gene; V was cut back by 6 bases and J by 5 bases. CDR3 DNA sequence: TGTGCCAGCAGATGGGACAGAGCTACCGGGGAGCTGTTTTTT. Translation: CASRWDRATGELFF.